This record looks at one TCR beta chain sequence and its context. In the original analysis: Using reference gene primer amplification, nucleated cell counts were estimated. TCRdb's table, derived via immunoSEQ multiplex PCR, lists solely in-frame clones and lacks some. V and J calls and clone size are those listed in that table; D and trimming were worked out from the DNA. The sample holds just over 150,000 clones; about 80% are singletons and the top ten take 0.5% to 0.65%. This CDR3 is 22 amino acids long. V shed 3 bases and J 4 bases; nucleotides not matched to a gene: 21. The germline gives CDR1 SGHTA, CDR2 FQGTGA. These data originate in a study of blood T cell repertoires in COVID-19. Study-level information: From the United States, Italy and Spain came samples of acute and convalescent COVID-19. PBMCs, B-cell-depleted T cells, or T cells were the source of the cDNA or gDNA that made up the material.

The chain links TRBV7-3 to TRBJ2-2; TRBD1 aligns across 12 bases. Sequences were obtained from peripheral blood. The source of this sequence is a man aged 55-75 years with acute or convalescent COVID-19. The CDR3 region is CASSFRHAQQGQGQGATGELFF. Here the CDR3 DNA reads TGTGCCAGCAGCTTTAGACACGCACAACAGGGCCAGGGACAGGGGGCCACCGGGGAGCTGTTTTTT. Full variable domain (outside the CDR3, taken from reference TRBV7-3 and TRBJ2-2): GAGVSQTPSNKVTEKGKYVELRCDPISGHTALYWYRQSLGQGPEFLIYFQGTGAADDSGLPNDRFFAVRPEGSVSTLKIQRTERGDSAVYLCASSFRHAQQGQGQGATGELFFGEGSRLTVL.